The 9 T cell receptor beta chains presented below share a single source sample, sequenced in a study of patients and donors after allogeneic stem cell transplantation. TCRdb redid the calling of the RT-PCR reads with MiXCR, one entry per CDR3 protein. The data show 40,000 to 45,000 distinct CDR3 sequences, roughly 30% seen once. Specimen: blood, either unsorted or a sorted T cell fraction (not recorded which). All receptors come from a human donor who was either an allogeneic HSCT recipient or a stem cell or donor lymphocyte infusion donor (not recorded which). It is not recorded whose cells these are; they may come from a transplant donor.

V usage is TRBV12-3 or TRBV12-4 and J usage is TRBJ2-1, with 8 bases matching TRBD2. Trimming at V came to 3 bases and at J to 8 bases, leaving 9 bases not matched to a gene. The CDR3 is 15 amino acids. CDR3 coding DNA: TGTGCCAGCAGTTTTGACGGGACTAGGGTCGATGAGCAGTTCTTC. This codes for CASSFDGTRVDEQFF.

In DNA form, the CDR3 reads TGTGCCAGCAGCCCGTATGCGCGGGAGGCAGATACGCAGTATTTT. Translating gives CASSPYAREADTQYF. The gene calls are TRBV9 and TRBJ2-3; 8 bases agree with TRBD2. V was clipped by 4 bases and J by 4 bases; unmatched bases: 8. The CDR3 spans 15 residues. The germline V gene has CDR1 SGDLS and CDR2 YYNGEE.

The chain recombines TRBV20-1 with TRBJ2-5, with D tentatively TRBD2 (6 bases). V was trimmed by 4 bases and J by 5 bases, leaving 20 bases between them. CDR3 length: 15 amino acids. Germline V gives CDR1 DFQATT, CDR2 SNEGSKA (reference sequence). The CDR3 is CSAITGGTSRETQYF. CDR3 bases: TGCAGTGCTATAACTGGCGGGACCTCCCGGGAGACCCAGTACTTC.

The chain has TRBV27 and TRBJ2-7; D uncertain. CDR1 and CDR2 from the germline V gene are MNHEY and SMNVEV (reference sequence). The V end lost 8 bases, the J end lost 2 bases, and 13 bases lay between the germline ends. This CDR3 comprises 13 residues. The CDR3 here is CASALDAAYEQYF. The CDR3 DNA follows: TGTGCCAGCGCCTTAGACGCCGCCTACGAGCAGTACTTC.

V gene TRBV20-1 combines with J gene TRBJ1-1; 8 bases are shared with TRBD1. The CDR3 is 14 amino acids. The V gene end was trimmed by 0 bases and the J gene end by 1 base; junction bases not matched to a gene: 1. Germline CDR1 and CDR2: DFQATT and SNEGSKA (reference sequence). As DNA, the CDR3 is TGCAGTGCTAGAGATGGACAGGGGAACACTGAAGCTTTCTTT. Translated, it gives CSARDGQGNTEAFF.

This clonotype was recorded many times. The chain uses TRBV28 and TRBJ1-2; 8 bases line up with TRBD1. CDR1 is MDHEN, CDR2 SYDVKM, per germline. V lost 3 bases and J lost 4; bases outside the gene matches: 4. CDR3 length: 14 residues. CDR3 sequence: CASSLDRALYGYTF. The CDR3 bases are TGTGCCAGCAGTTTGGACAGGGCCCTCTATGGCTACACCTTC.

Within the sample, this clonotype is medium-sized (0.01 to 0.1%). The V call is TRBV19, the J call TRBJ1-5; D is unresolved. The CDR3 spans 15 residues. Deletions cut 8 bases from V and 9 bases from J, with 23 bases between. The germline gives CDR1 LNHDA, CDR2 SQIVND (reference sequence). In nucleotides, the CDR3 is TGTGCCAGTTCGATTCTCTTGGCCAACTCAGGGCCCCAGCATTTT. Its translation: CASSILLANSGPQHF.

This chain links TRBV4-2 with TRBJ1-2; D is unresolved. CDR3 length: 15 amino acids. V lost 4 bases to trimming and J lost 5 bases, with 17 bases between them. Germline V gene lookup returns CDR1 LGHNA and CDR2 YNFKEQ. As DNA, the CDR3 is TGTGCCAGCAGCCCCCCTGGGATACCTCCATATGGCTACACCTTC. This encodes CASSPPGIPPYGYTF.

The rearrangement uses TRBV27 and TRBJ1-2; D may be TRBD1 (6 bases). The V end was cut by 10 bases, the J end by 6 bases, with 15 bases between. The CDR3 sequence is 12 residues long. Germline V gene sequence: CDR1 MNHEY, CDR2 SMNVEV (reference sequence). CDR3 sequence (DNA): TGTGCCACCCTTGGGGGGCCCCATGGCTACACCTTC. Translated: CATLGGPHGYTF.